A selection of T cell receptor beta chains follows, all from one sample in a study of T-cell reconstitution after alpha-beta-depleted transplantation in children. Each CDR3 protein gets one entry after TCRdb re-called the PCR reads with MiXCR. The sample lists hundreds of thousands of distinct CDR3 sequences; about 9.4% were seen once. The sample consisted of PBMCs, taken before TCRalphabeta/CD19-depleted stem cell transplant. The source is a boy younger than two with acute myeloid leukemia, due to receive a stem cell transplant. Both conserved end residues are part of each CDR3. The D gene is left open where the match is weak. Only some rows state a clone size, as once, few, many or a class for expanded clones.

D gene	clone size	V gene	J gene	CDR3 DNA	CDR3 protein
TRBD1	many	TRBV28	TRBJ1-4	TGTGCCAGCGGGACAGGGGGCGCAACTAATGAAAAACTGTTTTTT	CASGTGGATNEKLFF
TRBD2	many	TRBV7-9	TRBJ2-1	TGTGCCAGCAGCCCACAACTAGCGGGGAACTACAATGAGCAGTTCTTC	CASSPQLAGNYNEQFF
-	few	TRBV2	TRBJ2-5	TGTGCCAGCAAACCTCTAGGGGATTCCCAAGAGACCCAGTACTTC	CASKPLGDSQETQYF
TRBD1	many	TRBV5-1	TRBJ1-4	TGCGCCAGCAGCTTGCGGGGACAGTTAAATGAAAAACTGTTTTTT	CASSLRGQLNEKLFF
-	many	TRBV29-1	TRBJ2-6	TGCAGCGTTGATGGTCCTGGGGCCAACGTCCTGACTTTC	CSVDGPGANVLTF
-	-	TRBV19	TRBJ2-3	TGTGCCAGTAGTAAGCGGCCCCGGGGAGATACGCAGTATTTT	CASSKRPRGDTQYF
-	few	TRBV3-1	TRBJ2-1	TGTGCCAGCAGCCCCTGGGGTCGCAGCTCCTACAATGAGCAGTTCTTC	CASSPWGRSSYNEQFF
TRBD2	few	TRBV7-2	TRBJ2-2	TGTGCCAGCAGCATAACTAGCGGGAGGGTGAACACCGGGGAGCTGTTTTTT	CASSITSGRVNTGELFF
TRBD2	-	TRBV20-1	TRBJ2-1	TGCAGTGCTAGGGAGCGGGGGGGCTCCTACAATGAGCAGTTCTTC	CSARERGGSYNEQFF
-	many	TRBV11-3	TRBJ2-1	TGTGCCAGCGGAGCGGGTTACAATGAGCAGTTCTTC	CASGAGYNEQFF
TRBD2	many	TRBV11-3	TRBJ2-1	TGTGCCAGCGGAATTCCTAGCGGGGCATACAATGAGCAGTTCTTC	CASGIPSGAYNEQFF
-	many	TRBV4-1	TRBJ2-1	TGCGCCAGCAGCCAAGTTCCACTTAGCTCCTACAATGAGCAGTTCTTC	CASSQVPLSSYNEQFF
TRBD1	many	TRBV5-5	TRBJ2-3	TGTGCCAGCAGCTTGGGGCGGACAGGGTTCGCAGATACGCAGTATTTT	CASSLGRTGFADTQYF
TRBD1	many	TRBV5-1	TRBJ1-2	TGCGCCAGCAGCCAACAGGGGAACCCCTTCGGAAGCGGCTATGGCTACACCTTC	CASSQQGNPFGSGYGYTF
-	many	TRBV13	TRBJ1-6	TGTGCCAGCAGCGTCGAAAGACAGGATAATTCACCCCTCCACTTT	CASSVERQDNSPLHF
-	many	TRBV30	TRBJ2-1	TGTGCCTGGAGGTTTCCGGGACATACTTGGAATGAGCAGTTCTTC	CAWRFPGHTWNEQFF
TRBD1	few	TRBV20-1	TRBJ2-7	TGCAGTGCTTGGGACAGGGGGATCTACGAGCAGTACTTC	CSAWDRGIYEQYF
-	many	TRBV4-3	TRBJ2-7	TGCGCCAGCAGCCATTGTAAACAGGGTCTAAGCTACGAGCAGTACTTC	CASSHCKQGLSYEQYF
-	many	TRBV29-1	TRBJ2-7	TGCAGCGTTGGAGCAGGGGAATCCTACGAGCAGTACTTC	CSVGAGESYEQYF
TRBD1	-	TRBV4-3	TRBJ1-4	TGCGCCAGCCGACCGACCGGGACAGGGGATGAAAAACTGTTTTTT	CASRPTGTGDEKLFF
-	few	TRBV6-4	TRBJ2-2	TGTGCCAGCCGGGACGGGACCACCGGGGAGCTGTTTTTT	CASRDGTTGELFF
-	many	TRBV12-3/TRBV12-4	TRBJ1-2	TGTGCCAGCAGTGACCTGGGGAATTCGCACTATGGCTACACCTTC	CASSDLGNSHYGYTF
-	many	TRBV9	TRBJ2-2	TGTGCCAGCAGCGTAACAGGGATCTGGCCCGGGGAGCTGTTTTTT	CASSVTGIWPGELFF
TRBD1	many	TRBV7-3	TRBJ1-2	TGTGCCAGCAGCTTAACTGGGTCAGGGGGCGACTATGGCTACACCTTC	CASSLTGSGGDYGYTF
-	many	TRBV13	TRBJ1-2	TGTGCCAGCAGCTTAGTCCCGAGACGCTACACCTTC	CASSLVPRRYTF
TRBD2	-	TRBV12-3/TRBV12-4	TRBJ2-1	TGTGCCAGCAGTTGGACTAGCGGGAGGGTCAATGAGCAGTTCTTC	CASSWTSGRVNEQFF
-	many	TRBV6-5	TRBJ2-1	TGTGCCAGCAGTTTTATCCCCCGGGGGTACTACAATGAGCAGTTCTTC	CASSFIPRGYYNEQFF
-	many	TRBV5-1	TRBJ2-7	TGCGCCAGCAGCTTGGACTGGGACCAGCAGTACTTC	CASSLDWDQQYF
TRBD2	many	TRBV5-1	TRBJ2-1	TGCGCCAGCAACCTAGCGGGAGGGGCCTACAATGAGCAGTTCTTC	CASNLAGGAYNEQFF
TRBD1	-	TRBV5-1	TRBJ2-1	TGCGCCAGCAGCTTGGGGGACAGCCTAAGTGGGAATGAGCAGTTCTTC	CASSLGDSLSGNEQFF
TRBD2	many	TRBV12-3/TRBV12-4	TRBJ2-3	TGTGCCAGCAGTCTCCGGACTAGCGGGACAGATACGCAGTATTTT	CASSLRTSGTDTQYF
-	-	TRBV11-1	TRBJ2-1	TGTGCCAGCAGCTTATCCGCCGCGAGGGCGAGTGGGTACAATGAGCAGTTCTTC	CASSLSAARASGYNEQFF
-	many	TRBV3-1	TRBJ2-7	TGTGCCAGCAGTTACAACCACAGGGTTCCTTACGAGCAGTACTTC	CASSYNHRVPYEQYF
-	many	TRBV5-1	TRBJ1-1	TGCGCCAGCAGCCTAAGGACAGAGAACACTGAAGCTTTCTTT	CASSLRTENTEAFF